The sequence of this T cell receptor beta chain was determined in a study of a mutant IDH1 vaccine in newly diagnosed glioma (dated by TCRdb to the early 2020s). For the study in its entirety: Of the roughly 32 treated patients, 62.5% were male and around 38% were female, and a mean age of 40.4 years was recorded. For exploratory analyses, longitudinal TCRB deep sequencing was carried out in roughly 25 treated patients wherever samples were available. Before enrollment, patients had received standard therapy of radiotherapy alone, temozolomide alone, or radiochemotherapy with temozolomide; most received the combination. Peripheral blood was drawn at six visits: V03 (baseline), V05, V07, V10, V12 and V13. Here is what the overall study found, with its caveats: PBMC samples for TCRB deep sequencing were selected based on availability. Pseudoprogression appeared unrelated to alterations in the top peripheral T cell clonotypes detected by TCRB sequencing. It was noted by the authors that analyses of patient blood samples could not be reproduced owing to sample limitations. Immune responses induced by the vaccine were seen in around 93% of patients across multiple MHC alleles.

Regarding this clone: Its specific antigen is unknown. The input lacks base qualities; no much larger clone sits a single base away.

The sample's time point label, in plain terms: baseline, week 1 (first vaccination visit). The treatment or condition label, read with the paper, signifies: pre-vaccination baseline after standard-of-care therapy. Newly diagnosed WHO grade 3 or 4 IDH1-mutant astrocytomas showing loss of nuclear ATRX were present in the donors. The samples were drawn from NOA16, a multicentre, single-arm, open-label phase I trial in Germany that tested a mutant IDH1 peptide vaccine in humans for the first time. For immunogenicity testing, the blood drawn at visit V03 was used as the baseline sample. Genomic DNA for TCRB sequencing was isolated from EDTA blood with the DNeasy Blood and Tissue Kit. CDR1 and CDR2, per the germline V gene, are MRHNA and SNTAGT. V loses 10 bases at its end and J loses 4 bases; junction bases beyond the gene matches: 9. From cysteine to phenylalanine, the CDR3 is 14 amino acids long. Only the CDR3 region is kept as DNA, spanning 42 bases read in frame from base 1.

Library preparation was by the immunoSEQ multiplex PCR assay. The hsTCRB Kit was used according to the manufacturer's protocol to amplify rearranged TCR beta chain sequences. Sequencing of TCRB libraries was carried out on an Illumina MiSeq. Under the source paper's analysis protocol: The proprietary platform of the kit vendor was used for demultiplexing, trimming and gene mapping. TCRdb's version of the immuneACCESS table is confined to in-frame rearrangements and falls short of the full clone set. An unresolved V gene accounts for under half of the shortfall where checked; the remainder is of unknown origin. The V and J calls and the clone size are those of that table, but D and trimming were determined from the DNA. Across this sample there are tens of thousands of clones, with 80% to 90% seen only once. Around 7% of the sample belongs to the ten largest clones.

Sequencing used PBMCs, obtained from a glioma patient treated with radiotherapy, temozolomide or both. This TCR was sampled from a woman aged 45-65 years with glioma. The sequence links TRBV6-4 to TRBJ2-5, with 10 bases aligning to TRBD2. The DNA is as follows: TGTGCCACCCCTTTGGTAGCGGGGGGAGAGACCCAGTACTTC. The translation is CATPLVAGGETQYF.